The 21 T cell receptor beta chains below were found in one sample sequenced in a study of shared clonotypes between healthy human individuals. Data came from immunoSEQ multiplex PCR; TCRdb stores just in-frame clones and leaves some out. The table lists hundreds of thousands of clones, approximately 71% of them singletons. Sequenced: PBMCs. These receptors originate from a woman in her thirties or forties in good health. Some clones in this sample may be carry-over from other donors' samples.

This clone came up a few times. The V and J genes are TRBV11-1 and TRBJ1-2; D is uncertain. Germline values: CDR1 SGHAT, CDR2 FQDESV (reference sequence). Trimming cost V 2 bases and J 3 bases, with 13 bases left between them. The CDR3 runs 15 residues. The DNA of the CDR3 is TGTGCCAGCAGCTTAAACGTTGGGCAGTACTATGGCTACACCTTC. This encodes CASSLNVGQYYGYTF. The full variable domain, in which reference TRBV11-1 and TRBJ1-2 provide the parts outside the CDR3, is EAEVAQSPRYKITEKSQAVAFWCDPISGHATLYWYRQILGQGPELLVQFQDESVVDDSQLPKDRFSAERLKGVDSTLKIQPAELGDSAMYLCASSLNVGQYYGYTFGSGTRLTVV.

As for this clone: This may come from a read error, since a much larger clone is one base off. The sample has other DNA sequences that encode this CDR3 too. CDR3 sequence reads: CASSRGRASYEQYF. As DNA, the CDR3 is TGTGCCAGCAGCCGTGGGAGGGCCTCCTACGAGCAGTACTTC. The chain employs TRBV7-8 and TRBJ2-7, with TRBD2 matching 7 bases. The CDR3 runs to 14 residues. Per germline, CDR1 SGHVS and CDR2 FQNEAQ. Unmatched junction bases numbered 4, after V lost 5 bases and J lost 0 bases.

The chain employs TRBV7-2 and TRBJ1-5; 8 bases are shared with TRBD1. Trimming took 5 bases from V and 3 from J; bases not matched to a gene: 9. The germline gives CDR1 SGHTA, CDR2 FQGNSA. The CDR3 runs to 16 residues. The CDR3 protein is CASSAAVTGANQPQHF. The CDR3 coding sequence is TGTGCCAGCAGCGCCGCCGTGACAGGGGCCAATCAGCCCCAGCATTTT.

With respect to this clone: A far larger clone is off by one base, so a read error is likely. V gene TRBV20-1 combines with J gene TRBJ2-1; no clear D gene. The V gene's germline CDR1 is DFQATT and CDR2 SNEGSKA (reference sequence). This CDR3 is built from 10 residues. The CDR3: CSALYNGQFF. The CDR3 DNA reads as TGCAGTGCTCTTTACAATGGGCAGTTCTTC.

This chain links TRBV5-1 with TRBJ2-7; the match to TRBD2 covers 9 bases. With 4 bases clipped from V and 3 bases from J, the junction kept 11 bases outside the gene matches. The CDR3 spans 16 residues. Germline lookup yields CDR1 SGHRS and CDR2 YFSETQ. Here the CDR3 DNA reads TGCGCCAGCAGCGTAGGTAGCGGGAGTGATCTCTACGAGCAGTACTTC. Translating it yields CASSVGSGSDLYEQYF.

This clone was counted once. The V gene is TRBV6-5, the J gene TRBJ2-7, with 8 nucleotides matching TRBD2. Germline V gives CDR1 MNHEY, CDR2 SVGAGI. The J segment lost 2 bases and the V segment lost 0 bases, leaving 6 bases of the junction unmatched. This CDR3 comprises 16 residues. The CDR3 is CASSYSSVREAYEQYF. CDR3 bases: TGTGCCAGCAGTTACTCGTCGGTGCGGGAGGCCTACGAGCAGTACTTC.

The CDR3 DNA follows: TGTGCCAGCAGTTTCGGAGGGGGTAGCTATGGCTACACCTTC. Translation: CASSFGGGSYGYTF. The rearrangement uses TRBV27 and TRBJ1-2, with a weak D call TRBD1 (6 bases). Looked up from germline, CDR1 is MNHEY and CDR2 is SMNVEV (reference sequence). The ends were cut back, 3 bases at V and 4 bases at J, with 12 bases in the middle. This CDR3 comprises 14 residues.

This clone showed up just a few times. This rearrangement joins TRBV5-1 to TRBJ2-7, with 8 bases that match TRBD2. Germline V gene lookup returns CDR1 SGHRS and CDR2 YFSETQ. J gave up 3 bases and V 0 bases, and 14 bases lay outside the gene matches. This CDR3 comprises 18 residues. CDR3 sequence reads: CASSLVPSGSQPGYEQYF. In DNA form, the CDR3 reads TGCGCCAGCAGCTTGGTGCCCAGCGGGAGCCAGCCCGGCTACGAGCAGTACTTC. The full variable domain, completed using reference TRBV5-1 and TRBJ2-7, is KAGVTQTPRYLIKTRGQQVTLSCSPISGHRSVSWYQQTPGQGLQFLFEYFSETQRNKGNFPGRFSGRQFSNSRSEMNVSTLELGDSALYLCASSLVPSGSQPGYEQYFGPGTRLTVT.

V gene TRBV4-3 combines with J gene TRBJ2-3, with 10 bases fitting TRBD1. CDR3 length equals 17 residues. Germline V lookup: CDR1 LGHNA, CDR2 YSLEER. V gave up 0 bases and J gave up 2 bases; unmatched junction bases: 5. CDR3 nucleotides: TGCGCCAGCAGCCAAGATCAGACAGGGGGCCTCACAGATACGCAGTATTTT. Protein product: CASSQDQTGGLTDTQYF.

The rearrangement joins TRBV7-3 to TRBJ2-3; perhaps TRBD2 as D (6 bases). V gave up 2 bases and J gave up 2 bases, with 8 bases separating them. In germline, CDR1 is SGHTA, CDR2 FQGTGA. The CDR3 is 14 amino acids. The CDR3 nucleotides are TGTGCCAGCAGCTTAGGGGGGACCACAGATACGCAGTATTTT. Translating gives CASSLGGTTDTQYF. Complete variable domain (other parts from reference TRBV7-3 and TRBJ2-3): GAGVSQTPSNKVTEKGKYVELRCDPISGHTALYWYRQSLGQGPEFLIYFQGTGAADDSGLPNDRFFAVRPEGSVSTLKIQRTERGDSAVYLCASSLGGTTDTQYFGPGTRLTVL.

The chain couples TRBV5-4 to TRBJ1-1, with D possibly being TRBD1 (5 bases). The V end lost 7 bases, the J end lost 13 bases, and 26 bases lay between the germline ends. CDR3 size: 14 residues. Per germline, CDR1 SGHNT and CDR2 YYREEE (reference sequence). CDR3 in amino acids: CASSYGTAPGHGFF. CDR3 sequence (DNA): TGTGCCAGCTCCTACGGCACGGCCCCCGGACACGGTTTCTTT.

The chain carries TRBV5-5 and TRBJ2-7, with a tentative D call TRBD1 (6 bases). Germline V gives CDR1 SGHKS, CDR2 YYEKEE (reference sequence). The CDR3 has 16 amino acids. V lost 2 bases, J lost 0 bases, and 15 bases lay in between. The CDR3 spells CASSFHRDTDSYEQYF. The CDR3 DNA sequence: TGTGCCAGCAGCTTCCACCGGGACACGGACTCCTACGAGCAGTACTTC.

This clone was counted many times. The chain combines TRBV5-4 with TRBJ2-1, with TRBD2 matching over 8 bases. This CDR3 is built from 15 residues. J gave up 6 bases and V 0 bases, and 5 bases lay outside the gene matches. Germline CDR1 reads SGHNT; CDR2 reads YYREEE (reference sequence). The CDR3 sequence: CASSLDSSGLNEQFF. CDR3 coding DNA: TGTGCCAGCAGCTTGGATTCTAGCGGGCTCAATGAGCAGTTCTTC.

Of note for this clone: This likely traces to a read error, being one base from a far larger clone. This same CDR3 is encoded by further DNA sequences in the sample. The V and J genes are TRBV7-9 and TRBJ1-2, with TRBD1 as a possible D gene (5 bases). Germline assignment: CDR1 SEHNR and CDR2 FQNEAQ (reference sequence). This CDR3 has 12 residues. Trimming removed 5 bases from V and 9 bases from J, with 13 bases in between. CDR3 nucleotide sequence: TGTGCCAGCAGCGTCGGACAAGCTAGCTACACCTTC. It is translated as CASSVGQASYTF.

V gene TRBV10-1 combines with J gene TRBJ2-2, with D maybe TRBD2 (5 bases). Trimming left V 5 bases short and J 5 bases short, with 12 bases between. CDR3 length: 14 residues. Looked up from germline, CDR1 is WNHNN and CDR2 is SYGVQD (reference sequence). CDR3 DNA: TGCGCCAGCAGTCCGGGTAGGGAGACCGGGGAGCTGTTTTTT. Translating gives CASSPGRETGELFF.

The CDR3 DNA is TGTGCCAGCTCAGCCGCCATGGGGACGGGTGAGCAGTTCTTC. Its protein product is CASSAAMGTGEQFF. The genes are TRBV18 and TRBJ2-1; the D call may be TRBD1 or TRBD2 (5 bases each). CDR1 and CDR2 (germline): KGHSH, LQKENI. Trimming took off 5 bases at V and 9 bases at J, with 17 bases between the two ends. The CDR3 is made up of 14 amino acids.

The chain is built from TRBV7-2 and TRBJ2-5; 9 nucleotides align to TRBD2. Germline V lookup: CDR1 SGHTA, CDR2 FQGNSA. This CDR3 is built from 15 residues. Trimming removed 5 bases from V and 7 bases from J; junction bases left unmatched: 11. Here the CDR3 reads CASSRLAAPEGTQYF. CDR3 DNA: TGTGCCAGCAGCCGACTAGCGGCCCCCGAGGGGACCCAGTACTTC.

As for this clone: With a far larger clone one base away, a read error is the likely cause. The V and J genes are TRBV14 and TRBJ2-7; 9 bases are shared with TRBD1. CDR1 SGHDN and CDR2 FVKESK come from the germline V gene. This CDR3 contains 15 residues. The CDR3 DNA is TGTGCCAGCAGCCTTGACAGGGGGTCTTCCTACGGGCAGTACTTC. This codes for CASSLDRGSSYGQYF. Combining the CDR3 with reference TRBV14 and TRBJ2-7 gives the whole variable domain EAGVTQFPSHSVIEKGQTVTLRCDPISGHDNLYWYRRVMGKEIKFLLHFVKESKQDESGMPNNRFLAERTGGTYSTLKVQPAELEDSGVYFCASSLDRGSSYGQYFGPGTRLTVT.

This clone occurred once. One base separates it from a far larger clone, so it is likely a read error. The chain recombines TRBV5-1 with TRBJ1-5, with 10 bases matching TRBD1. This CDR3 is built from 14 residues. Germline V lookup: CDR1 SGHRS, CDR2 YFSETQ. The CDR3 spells CASSNGQGDQPRHF. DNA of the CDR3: TGCGCCAGCAGCAACGGACAGGGGGATCAGCCCCGGCATTTT. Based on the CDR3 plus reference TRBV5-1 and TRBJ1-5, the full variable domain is KAGVTQTPRYLIKTRGQQVTLSCSPISGHRSVSWYQQTPGQGLQFLFEYFSETQRNKGNFPGRFSGRQFSNSRSEMNVSTLELGDSALYLCASSNGQGDQPRHFGDGTRLSIL.

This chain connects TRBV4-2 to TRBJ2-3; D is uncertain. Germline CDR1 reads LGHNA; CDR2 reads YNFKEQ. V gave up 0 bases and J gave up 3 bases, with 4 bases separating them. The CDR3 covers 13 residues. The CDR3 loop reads CASSQDSTDTQYF. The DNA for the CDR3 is TGTGCCAGCAGCCAAGATTCTACAGATACGCAGTATTTT.

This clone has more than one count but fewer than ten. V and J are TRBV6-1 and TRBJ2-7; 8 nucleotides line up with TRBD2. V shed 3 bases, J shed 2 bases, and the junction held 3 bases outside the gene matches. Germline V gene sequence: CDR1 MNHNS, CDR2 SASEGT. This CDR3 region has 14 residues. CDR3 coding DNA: TGTGCCAGCAGTGAGGGACTAGAAACCTACGAGCAGTACTTC. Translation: CASSEGLETYEQYF.